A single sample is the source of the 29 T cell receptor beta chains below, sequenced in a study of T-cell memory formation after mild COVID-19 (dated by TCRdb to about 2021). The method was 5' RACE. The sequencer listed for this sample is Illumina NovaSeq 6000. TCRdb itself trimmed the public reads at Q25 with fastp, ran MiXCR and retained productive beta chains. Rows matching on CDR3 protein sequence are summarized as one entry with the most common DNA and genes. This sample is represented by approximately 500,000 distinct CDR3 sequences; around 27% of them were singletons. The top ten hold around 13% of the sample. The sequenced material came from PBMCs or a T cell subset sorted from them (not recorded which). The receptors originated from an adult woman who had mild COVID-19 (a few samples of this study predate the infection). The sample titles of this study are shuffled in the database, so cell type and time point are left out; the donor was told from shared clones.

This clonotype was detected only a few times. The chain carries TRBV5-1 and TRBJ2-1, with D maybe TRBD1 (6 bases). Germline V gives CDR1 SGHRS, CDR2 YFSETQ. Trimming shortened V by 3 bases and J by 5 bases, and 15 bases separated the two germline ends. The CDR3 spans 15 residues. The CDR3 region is CASSSAQGWNNEQFF. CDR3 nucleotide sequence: TGCGCCAGCAGCTCCGCACAGGGTTGGAACAATGAGCAGTTCTTC.

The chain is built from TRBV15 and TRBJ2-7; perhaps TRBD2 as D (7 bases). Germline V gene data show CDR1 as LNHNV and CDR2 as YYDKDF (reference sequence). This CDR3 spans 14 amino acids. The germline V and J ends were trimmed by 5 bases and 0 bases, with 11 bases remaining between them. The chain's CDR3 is CATSQAGHSYEQYF. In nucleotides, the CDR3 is TGTGCCACCAGCCAAGCGGGACACTCCTACGAGCAGTACTTC.

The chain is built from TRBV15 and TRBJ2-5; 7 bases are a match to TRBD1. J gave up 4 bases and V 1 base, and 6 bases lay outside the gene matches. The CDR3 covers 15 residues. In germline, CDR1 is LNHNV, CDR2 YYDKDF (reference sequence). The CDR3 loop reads CATSRGDRVRETQYF. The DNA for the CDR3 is TGTGCCACCAGCAGAGGCGACAGGGTTAGAGAGACCCAGTACTTC.

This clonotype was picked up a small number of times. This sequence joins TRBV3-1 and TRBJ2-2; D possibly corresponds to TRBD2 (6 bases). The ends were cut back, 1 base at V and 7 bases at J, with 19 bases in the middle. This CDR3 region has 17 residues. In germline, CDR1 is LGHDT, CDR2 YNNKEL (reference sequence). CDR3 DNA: TGTGCCAGCAGCCAAGGGGAGGTTATTCGGAAAAGCGGGGAGCTGTTTTTT. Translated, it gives CASSQGEVIRKSGELFF.

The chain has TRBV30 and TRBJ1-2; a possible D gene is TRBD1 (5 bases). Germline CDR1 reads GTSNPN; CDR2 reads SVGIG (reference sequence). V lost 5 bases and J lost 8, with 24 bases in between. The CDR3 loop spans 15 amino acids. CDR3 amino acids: CAWGGVVTPRRGYTF. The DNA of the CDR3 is TGTGCCTGGGGGGGGGTCGTGACGCCACGTCGGGGCTACACCTTC.

The CDR3 reads CASNRWDRGYNEQFF. The CDR3 DNA reads TGTGCCAGCAACCGGTGGGACAGGGGATACAATGAGCAGTTCTTC. The rearrangement joins TRBV3-1 to TRBJ2-1; 10 bases are shared with TRBD1. Germline V lookup: CDR1 LGHDT, CDR2 YNNKEL (reference sequence). Germline trimming cut 7 bases from V and 4 bases from J; bases unmatched to any gene: 7. The CDR3 covers 15 residues.

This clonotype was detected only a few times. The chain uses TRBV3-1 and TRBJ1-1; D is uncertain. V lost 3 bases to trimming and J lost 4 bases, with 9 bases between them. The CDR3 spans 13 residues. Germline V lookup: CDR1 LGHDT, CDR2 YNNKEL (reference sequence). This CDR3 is CASSQRTPTEAFF. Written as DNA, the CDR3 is TGTGCCAGCAGCCAGAGGACCCCCACTGAAGCTTTCTTT. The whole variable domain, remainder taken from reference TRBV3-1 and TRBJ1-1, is DTAVSQTPKYLVTQMGNDKSIKCEQNLGHDTMYWYKQDSKKFLKIMFSYNNKELIINETVPNRFSPKSPDKAHLNLHINSLELGDSAVYFCASSQRTPTEAFFGQGTRLTVV.

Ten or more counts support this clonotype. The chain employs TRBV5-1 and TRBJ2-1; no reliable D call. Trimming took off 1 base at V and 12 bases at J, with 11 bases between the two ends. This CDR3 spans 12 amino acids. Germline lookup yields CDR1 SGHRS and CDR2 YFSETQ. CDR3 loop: CASSLPPQTQFF. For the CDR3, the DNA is TGCGCCAGCAGCTTGCCGCCTCAGACGCAGTTCTTC.

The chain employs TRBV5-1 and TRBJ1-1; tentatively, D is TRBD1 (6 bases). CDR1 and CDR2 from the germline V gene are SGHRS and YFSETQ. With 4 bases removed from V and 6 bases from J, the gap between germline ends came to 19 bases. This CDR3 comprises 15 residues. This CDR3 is CASSGMTGHAAEAFF. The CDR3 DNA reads TGCGCCAGCAGCGGAATGACAGGTCACGCTGCTGAAGCTTTCTTT.

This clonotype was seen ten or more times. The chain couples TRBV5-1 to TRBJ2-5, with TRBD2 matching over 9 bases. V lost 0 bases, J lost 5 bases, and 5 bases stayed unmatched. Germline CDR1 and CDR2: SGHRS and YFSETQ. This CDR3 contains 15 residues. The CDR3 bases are TGCGCCAGCAGCTTGGGCGGGGGGGCCTTGGAGACCCAGTACTTC. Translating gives CASSLGGGALETQYF.

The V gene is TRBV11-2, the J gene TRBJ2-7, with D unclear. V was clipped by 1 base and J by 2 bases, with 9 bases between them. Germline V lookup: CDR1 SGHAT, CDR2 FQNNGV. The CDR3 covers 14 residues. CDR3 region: CASSLVASPYEQYF. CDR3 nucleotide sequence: TGTGCCAGCAGCTTAGTTGCCAGCCCCTACGAGCAGTACTTC.

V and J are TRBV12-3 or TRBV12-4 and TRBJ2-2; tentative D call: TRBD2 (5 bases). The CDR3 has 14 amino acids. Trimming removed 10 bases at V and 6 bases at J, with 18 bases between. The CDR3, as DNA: TGTGCCACCTCCTTGGGCTCGAGGGCCGGGGAGCTGTTTTTT. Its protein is CATSLGSRAGELFF.

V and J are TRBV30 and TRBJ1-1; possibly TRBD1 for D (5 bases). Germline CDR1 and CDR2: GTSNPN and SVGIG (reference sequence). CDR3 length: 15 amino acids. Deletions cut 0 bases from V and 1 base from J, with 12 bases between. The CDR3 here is CAWSVRGSENTEAFF. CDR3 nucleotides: TGTGCCTGGAGTGTAAGGGGTAGTGAGAACACTGAAGCTTTCTTT.

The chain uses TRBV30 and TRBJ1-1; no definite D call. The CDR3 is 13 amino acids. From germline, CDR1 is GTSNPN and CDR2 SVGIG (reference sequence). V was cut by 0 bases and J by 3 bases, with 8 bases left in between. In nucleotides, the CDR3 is TGTGCCTGGAGTGTACTTGAGTACACTGAAGCTTTCTTT. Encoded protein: CAWSVLEYTEAFF.

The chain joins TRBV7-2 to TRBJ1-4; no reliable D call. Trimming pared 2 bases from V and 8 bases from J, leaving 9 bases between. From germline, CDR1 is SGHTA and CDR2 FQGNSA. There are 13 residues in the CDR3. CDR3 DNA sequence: TGTGCCAGCAGCTTATGGGGAGCAGAAAAACTGTTTTTT. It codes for CASSLWGAEKLFF.

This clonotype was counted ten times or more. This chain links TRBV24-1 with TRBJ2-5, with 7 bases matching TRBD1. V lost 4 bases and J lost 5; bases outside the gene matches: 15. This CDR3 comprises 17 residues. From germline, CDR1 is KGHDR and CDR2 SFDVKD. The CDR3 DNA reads TGTGCCACCAGTGAGCCGACAGGGATCGAGGGCGTGGAGACCCAGTACTTC. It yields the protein CATSEPTGIEGVETQYF.

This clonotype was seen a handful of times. The CDR3: CSVEEGSPYGYTF. As DNA, the CDR3 is TGCAGCGTTGAAGAAGGGAGTCCCTATGGCTACACCTTC. The chain couples TRBV29-1 to TRBJ1-2; D call uncertain. In germline, CDR1 is SQVTM, CDR2 ANQGSEA. Trimming removed 0 bases from V and 4 bases from J, with 9 bases in between. CDR3 length equals 13 residues.

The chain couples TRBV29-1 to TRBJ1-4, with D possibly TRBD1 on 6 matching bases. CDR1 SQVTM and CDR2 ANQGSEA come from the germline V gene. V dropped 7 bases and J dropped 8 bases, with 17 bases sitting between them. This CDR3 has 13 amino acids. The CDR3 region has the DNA TGCAGCGGAGGTGGGGGGCGAGGGGAAAAACTGTTTTTT. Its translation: CSGGGGRGEKLFF. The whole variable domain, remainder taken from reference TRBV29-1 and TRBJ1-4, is SAVISQKPSRDICQRGTSLTIQCQVDSQVTMMFWYRQQPGQSLTLIATANQGSEATYESGFVIDKFPISRPNLTFSTLTVSNMSPEDSSIYLCSGGGGRGEKLFFGSGTQLSVL.

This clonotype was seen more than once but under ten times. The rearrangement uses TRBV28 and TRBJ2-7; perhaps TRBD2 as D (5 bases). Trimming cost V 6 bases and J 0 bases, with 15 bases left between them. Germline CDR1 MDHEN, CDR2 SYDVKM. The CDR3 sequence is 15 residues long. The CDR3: CASSYALGSSYEQYF. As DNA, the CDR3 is TGTGCCAGCAGCTACGCCTTAGGGAGCTCCTACGAGCAGTACTTC.

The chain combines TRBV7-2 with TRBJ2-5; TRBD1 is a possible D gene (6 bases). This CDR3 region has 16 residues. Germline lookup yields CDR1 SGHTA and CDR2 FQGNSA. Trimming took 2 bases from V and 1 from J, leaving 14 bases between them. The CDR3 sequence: CASSLLSTGFQETQYF. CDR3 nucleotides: TGTGCCAGCAGCTTACTATCTACAGGGTTCCAAGAGACCCAGTACTTC.

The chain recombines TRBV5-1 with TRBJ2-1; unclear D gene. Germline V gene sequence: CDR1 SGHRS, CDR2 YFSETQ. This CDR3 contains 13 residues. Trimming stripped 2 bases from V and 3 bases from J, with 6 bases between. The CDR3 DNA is TGCGCCAGCAGCTTATTCTTCTACAATGAGCAGTTCTTC. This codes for CASSLFFYNEQFF.

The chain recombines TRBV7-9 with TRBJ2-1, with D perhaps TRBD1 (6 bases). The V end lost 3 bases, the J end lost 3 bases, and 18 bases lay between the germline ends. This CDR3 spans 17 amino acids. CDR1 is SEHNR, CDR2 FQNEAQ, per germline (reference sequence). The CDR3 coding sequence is TGTGCCAGCAGCTTTCCGCCGGGACACGAACTCTACAATGAGCAGTTCTTC. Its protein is CASSFPPGHELYNEQFF.

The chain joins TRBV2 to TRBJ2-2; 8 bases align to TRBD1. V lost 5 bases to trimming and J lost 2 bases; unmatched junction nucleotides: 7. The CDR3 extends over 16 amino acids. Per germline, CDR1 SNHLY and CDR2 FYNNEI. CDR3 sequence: CASSFQGARNTGELFF. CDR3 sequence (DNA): TGTGCCAGCAGTTTTCAGGGGGCCCGTAACACCGGGGAGCTGTTTTTT.

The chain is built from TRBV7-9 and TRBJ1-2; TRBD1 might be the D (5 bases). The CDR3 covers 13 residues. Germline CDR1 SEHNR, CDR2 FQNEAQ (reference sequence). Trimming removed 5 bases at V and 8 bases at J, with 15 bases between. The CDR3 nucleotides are TGTGCCAGCAGCATAGAGGCCCCAGGGGGCTACACCTTC. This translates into CASSIEAPGGYTF.

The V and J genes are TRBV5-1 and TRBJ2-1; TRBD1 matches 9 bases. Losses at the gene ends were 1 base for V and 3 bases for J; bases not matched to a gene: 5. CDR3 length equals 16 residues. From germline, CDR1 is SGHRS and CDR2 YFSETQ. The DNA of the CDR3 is TGCGCCAGCAGCTTGCCCGGACAGGGGTTCTACAATGAGCAGTTCTTC. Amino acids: CASSLPGQGFYNEQFF.

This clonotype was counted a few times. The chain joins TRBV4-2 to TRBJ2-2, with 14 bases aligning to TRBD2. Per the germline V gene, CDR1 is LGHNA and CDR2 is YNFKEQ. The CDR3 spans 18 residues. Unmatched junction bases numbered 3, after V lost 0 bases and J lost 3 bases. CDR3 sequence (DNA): TGTGCCAGCAGCCAAGATCGACTAGCGGGGGGGTACACCGGGGAGCTGTTTTTT. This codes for CASSQDRLAGGYTGELFF.

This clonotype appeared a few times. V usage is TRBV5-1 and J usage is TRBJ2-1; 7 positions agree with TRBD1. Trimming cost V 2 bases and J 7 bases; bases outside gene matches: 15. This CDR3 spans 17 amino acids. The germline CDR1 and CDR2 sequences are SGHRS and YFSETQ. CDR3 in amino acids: CASSFTPPRTGLNEQFF. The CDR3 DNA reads TGCGCCAGCAGCTTTACCCCCCCGAGGACAGGCTTAAATGAGCAGTTCTTC. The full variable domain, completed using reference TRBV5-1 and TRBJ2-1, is KAGVTQTPRYLIKTRGQQVTLSCSPISGHRSVSWYQQTPGQGLQFLFEYFSETQRNKGNFPGRFSGRQFSNSRSEMNVSTLELGDSALYLCASSFTPPRTGLNEQFFGPGTRLTVL.

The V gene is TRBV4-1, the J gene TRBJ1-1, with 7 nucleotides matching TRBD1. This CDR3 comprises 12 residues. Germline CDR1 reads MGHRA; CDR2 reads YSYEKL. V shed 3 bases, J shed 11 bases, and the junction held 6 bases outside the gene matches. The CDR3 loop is CASSHGQEGAFF. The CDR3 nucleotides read TGCGCCAGCAGCCACGGACAGGAGGGGGCTTTCTTT.

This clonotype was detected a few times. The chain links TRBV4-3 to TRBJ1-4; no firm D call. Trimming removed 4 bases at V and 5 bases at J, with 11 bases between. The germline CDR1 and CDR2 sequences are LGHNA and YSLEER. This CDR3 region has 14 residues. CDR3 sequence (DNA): TGCGCCAGCAGCCCCGTGGGGAGGAATGAAAAACTGTTTTTT. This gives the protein CASSPVGRNEKLFF.